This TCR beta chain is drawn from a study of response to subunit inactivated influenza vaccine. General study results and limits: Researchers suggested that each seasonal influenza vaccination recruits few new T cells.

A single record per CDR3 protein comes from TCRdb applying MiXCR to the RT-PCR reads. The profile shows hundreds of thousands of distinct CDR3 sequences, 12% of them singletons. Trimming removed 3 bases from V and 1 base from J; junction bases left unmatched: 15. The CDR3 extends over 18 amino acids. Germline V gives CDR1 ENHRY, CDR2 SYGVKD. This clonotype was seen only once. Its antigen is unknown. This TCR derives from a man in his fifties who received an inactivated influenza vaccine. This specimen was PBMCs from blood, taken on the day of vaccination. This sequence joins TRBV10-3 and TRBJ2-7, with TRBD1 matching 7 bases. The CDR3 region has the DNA TGTGCCATCAGTGACCGAACACTACAGGGGATGAGGTCCTACGAGCAGTACTTC. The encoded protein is CAISDRTLQGMRSYEQYF.